This TCR beta chain derives from a study of cytomegalovirus exposure and HLA in healthy donors. Overall study findings and caveats: V- and J-gene trimming in TCR beta was tied to a missense DCLRE1C variant by an analysis performed later.

Germline lookup yields CDR1 SGHDT and CDR2 YYEEEE. V shed 0 bases, J shed 3 bases, and the junction held 11 bases outside the gene matches. This CDR3 has 19 residues. In nominal health when sampled, donors likely had unrecorded immune exposures nonetheless. With regard to this clone: Its antigen is currently unknown.

PCR employed 60 Vbeta and 13 Jbeta primers. Sequencing was performed with immunoSEQ multiplex PCR; in TCRdb, only in-frame clones are kept and a portion is missing. The table has 160,000 or so clones, approximately 80% seen once. This clonotype was obtained from a woman aged 45 to 65 in good health and CMV-seronegative. The sample was PBMCs. The V and J genes are TRBV5-6 and TRBJ1-4; 10 bases map to TRBD1. CDR3: CASSLVGTGVSRANEKLFF. Written as DNA, the CDR3 is TGTGCCAGCAGCTTGGTTGGGACAGGGGTGTCGCGAGCTAATGAAAAACTGTTTTTT.